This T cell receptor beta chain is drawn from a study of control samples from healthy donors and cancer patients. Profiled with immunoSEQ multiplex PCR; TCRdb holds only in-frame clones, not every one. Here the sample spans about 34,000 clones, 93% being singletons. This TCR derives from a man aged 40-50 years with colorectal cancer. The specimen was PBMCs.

CDR3: CASSTPAGGNYGYTF. CDR3 DNA: TGTGCCAGCAGCACGCCGGCGGGGGGCAACTATGGCTACACCTTC. V gene TRBV7-2 combines with J gene TRBJ1-2, with a tentative D call TRBD1 (6 bases). Trimming pared 5 bases from V and 2 bases from J, leaving 15 bases between. The germline CDR1 and CDR2 sequences are SGHTA and FQGNSA. The CDR3 runs 15 residues. Full variable domain (outside the CDR3, taken from reference TRBV7-2 and TRBJ1-2): GAGVSQSPSNKVTEKGKDVELRCDPISGHTALYWYRQSLGQGLEFLIYFQGNSAPDKSGLPSDRFSAERTGGSVSTLTIQRTQQEDSAVYLCASSTPAGGNYGYTFGSGTRLTVV.